The 7 T cell receptor beta chains below were found in one sample sequenced in a study of cytotoxic CD8 clonotypes in ibrutinib-treated CLL. The protocol was immunoSEQ multiplex PCR, while the TCRdb copy is restricted to in-frame clones and leaves out a portion. The sample shows 300,000 to 400,000 clones, about 61% of them seen only once. Specimen: PBMCs, collected after 36 months of ibrutinib treatment. These receptors came from a human donor with chronic lymphocytic leukemia.

This sequence joins TRBV5-6 and TRBJ1-1; unclear D gene. Germline CDR1 SGHDT, CDR2 YYEEEE. The CDR3 extends over 13 amino acids. V was pared by 0 bases and J by 6 bases, with 9 bases between. CDR3 protein: CASSLAWAPEAFF. CDR3 nucleotide sequence: TGTGCCAGCAGCTTGGCCTGGGCACCTGAAGCTTTCTTT.

This sequence joins TRBV9 and TRBJ2-3, with a possible D match to TRBD2 (6 bases). Germline V CDR1 and CDR2: SGDLS, YYNGEE. Trimming cost V 2 bases and J 6 bases, with 10 bases left between them. The CDR3 sequence is 13 residues long. CDR3 in amino acids: CASSVYRGDTQYF. CDR3 DNA sequence: TGTGCCAGCAGCGTGTACCGGGGGGATACGCAGTATTTT. Full variable domain (missing parts from reference TRBV9 and TRBJ2-3): DSGVTQTPKHLITATGQRVTLRCSPRSGDLSVYWYQQSLDQGLQFLIQYYNGEERAKGNILERFSAQQFPDLHSELNLSSLELGDSALYFCASSVYRGDTQYFGPGTRLTVL.

The sample holds a few counts of this clone. The V call is TRBV9, the J call TRBJ1-1, with D hard to call. Between the trimmed V and J ends, which lost 0 bases and 3 bases, there was a span of 9 bases. Germline V CDR1 and CDR2: SGDLS, YYNGEE. The CDR3 runs 14 residues. CDR3 bases: TGTGCCAGCAGCGTAGCGGGCAGTGACACTGAAGCTTTCTTT. Its translation: CASSVAGSDTEAFF.

J is TRBJ2-5 and V is TRBV2, with D unresolved. The CDR3 has 13 amino acids. Trimming removed 6 bases from V and 1 base from J, with 9 bases in between. Germline V CDR1 and CDR2: SNHLY, FYNNEI. CDR3 DNA sequence: TGTGCCAGCAGAGGACGGGTCCAAGAGACCCAGTACTTC. This encodes CASRGRVQETQYF.

Concerning this clone: The same CDR3 is also encoded by other DNA sequences in this sample. V and J are TRBV2 and TRBJ1-1; D ambiguous. V lost 3 bases to trimming and J lost 1 base, with 3 bases between them. This CDR3 spans 12 amino acids. Germline assignment: CDR1 SNHLY and CDR2 FYNNEI. The CDR3 DNA follows: TGTGCCAGCAGTGACTGGAACACTGAAGCTTTCTTT. Protein sequence: CASSDWNTEAFF.

This clone was counted between two and nine times. The chain couples TRBV11-2 to TRBJ2-2; D is unresolved. The CDR3 sequence is 13 residues long. Trimming shortened V by 5 bases and J by 0 bases, and 4 bases separated the two germline ends. CDR1 is SGHAT, CDR2 FQNNGV, per germline. CDR3 coding DNA: TGTGCCAGCAGCCGCTCGAACACCGGGGAGCTGTTTTTT. It encodes CASSRSNTGELFF.

This clone has a handful of counts. The chain has TRBV6-5 and TRBJ1-4; perhaps TRBD1 as D (6 bases). The CDR3 spans 14 residues. The ends were cut back, 5 bases at V and 7 bases at J, with 14 bases in the middle. CDR1 MNHEY and CDR2 SVGAGI come from the germline V gene. CDR3 bases: TGTGCCAGCAGTCGTACAGGGTTCGGTGAAAAACTGTTTTTT. This codes for CASSRTGFGEKLFF.